The text below deals with one T cell receptor (beta chain). Antigen specificity is unknown. The sample originates from a study of graft-versus-host responses after intestinal transplantation. Across the study: Anti-thymocyte globulin induction, then tacrolimus and steroids for about 3 years, went to all recipients. Study conclusions and caveats: The marrow of recipients harbored GvH clones, and ileum or blood showed some of them first.

Trimming stripped 1 base from V and 10 bases from J, with 14 bases between. The CDR3 is 15 residues long. Germline V gives CDR1 MNHEY, CDR2 SMNVEV (reference sequence). Generated by immunoSEQ multiplex PCR, the TCRdb table keeps only in-frame clones and is missing some. The sample consists of roughly 100,000 clones, roughly 87% of them appearing once. This sequence joins TRBV27 and TRBJ1-6; no firm D call. Material: unstimulated CD4+ T cells sorted from spleen or lymph node cells, obtained before intestinal transplant. This TCR derives from a human donor who received an intestinal transplant. Here the CDR3 reads CASSLLSREVSPLHF. CDR3 DNA: TGTGCCAGCAGTTTATTATCACGTGAGGTATCACCCCTCCACTTT.